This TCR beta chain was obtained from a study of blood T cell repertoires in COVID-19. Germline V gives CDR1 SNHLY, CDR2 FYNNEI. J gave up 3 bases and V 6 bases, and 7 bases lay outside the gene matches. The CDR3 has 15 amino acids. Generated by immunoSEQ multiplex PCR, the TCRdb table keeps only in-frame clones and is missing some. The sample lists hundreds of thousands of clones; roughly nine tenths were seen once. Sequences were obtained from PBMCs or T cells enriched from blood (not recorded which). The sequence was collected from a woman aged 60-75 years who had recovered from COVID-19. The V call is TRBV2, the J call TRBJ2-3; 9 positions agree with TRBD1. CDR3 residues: CASRTTGGNTDTQYF. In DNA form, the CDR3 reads TGTGCCAGCAGAACTACAGGGGGCAATACAGATACGCAGTATTTT.